The present entry profiles one TCR beta chain with its context. Its specificity is not known. This entry comes from a study of regulatory T cells in long-lasting Graves disease. About the study: By definition, persistent Graves' disease involved antithyroid drugs for over 5 years alongside positive TSH receptor antibodies.

With iRepertoire HTBI primers and Arm-PCR of CDR3 regions, TCR beta libraries were built. TCRdb reprocessed the multiplex PCR reads with MiXCR, giving one entry per CDR3 protein. The data show approximately 400,000 distinct CDR3 sequences, with 23% seen just once and 26% held by the top ten. The CDR3 covers 14 residues. V was cut by 6 bases and J by 3 bases, with 18 bases left in between. CDR1 is DFQATT, CDR2 SNEGSKA, per germline (reference sequence). Findings and limits, study-wide: Accuracy may have suffered from the small sample size. Thyroid tissue went unstudied; only peripheral blood was examined. Favoring TRBV28, TRBJ1-2 and TRBJ2-5 was a feature seen in persistent disease.

Time point defined: persistent/refractory GD, antithyroid drugs over 5 years with positive TRAb. RNA from PBMCs was the source of the TCR library. This clonotype was obtained from a female donor with Graves disease. The starting material was peripheral blood mononuclear cells (PBMCs), obtained when the disease was refractory, from a patient treated with antithyroid drugs. The gene calls are TRBV20-1 and TRBJ2-7; possibly TRBD2 for D (5 bases). Written as DNA, the CDR3 is TGCAGTGCCATCCATCTCGGGGATTTCTACGAGCAGTACTTC. Encoded protein: CSAIHLGDFYEQYF.